Following are 16 T cell receptor beta chains from one sample sequenced in a study of response to subunit inactivated influenza vaccine. TCRdb processed the RT-PCR reads anew with MiXCR; each CDR3 protein has one entry. The sample carries almost 250,000 distinct CDR3 sequences, roughly an eighth recorded once. Specimen: non-naive T cells sorted from PBMCs, collected approximately 15 days before vaccination. These receptors originate from a man aged 45 to 65 who received an inactivated influenza vaccine.

This clonotype was counted between two and nine times. The V gene is TRBV20-1, the J gene TRBJ2-1; 9 nucleotides line up with TRBD2. There are 13 residues in the CDR3. Germline CDR1 reads DFQATT; CDR2 reads SNEGSKA (reference sequence). CDR3 DNA: TGCAGGGTTAATAGCGGGAGATACAATGAGCAGTTCTTC. This gives the protein CRVNSGRYNEQFF.

This clonotype was observed many times. The V and J genes are TRBV7-7 and TRBJ2-1, with a tentative D call TRBD2 (5 bases). The CDR3 length is 13 residues. Trimming removed 5 bases from V and 9 bases from J, with 14 bases in between. Germline CDR1 reads SSHAT; CDR2 reads FNYEAQ (reference sequence). The CDR3 here is CASSPRRSGEQFF. The DNA of the CDR3 is TGTGCCAGCAGCCCTCGCAGAAGCGGTGAGCAGTTCTTC.

There are a few counts of this clonotype. The chain joins TRBV27 to TRBJ1-6; tentative D call: TRBD1 (5 bases). The CDR3 loop spans 14 amino acids. Trimming shortened V by 7 bases and J by 8 bases, and 15 bases separated the two germline ends. The germline V gene encodes CDR1 MNHEY and CDR2 SMNVEV (reference sequence). This CDR3 is CASTPAGGDSPLHF. The CDR3 nucleotides read TGTGCCAGCACCCCGGCTGGGGGGGATTCACCCCTCCACTTT.

Ten or more counts support this clonotype. The V call is TRBV6-5, the J call TRBJ2-6; no definite D call. CDR1 MNHEY and CDR2 SVGAGI come from the germline V gene. This CDR3 spans 17 amino acids. Trimming cost V 2 bases and J 2 bases, with 13 bases left between them. The CDR3: CASSYNRPRTGANVLTF. Here the CDR3 DNA reads TGTGCCAGCAGTTACAATCGGCCCCGTACTGGGGCCAACGTCCTGACTTTC.

The table lists this clonotype with a few counts. The chain links TRBV28 to TRBJ2-7; no definite D call. Germline V gives CDR1 MDHEN, CDR2 SYDVKM. V was clipped by 7 bases and J by 5 bases, with 9 bases between them. CDR3 size: 11 residues. Here the CDR3 reads CASTSFHEQYF. The CDR3, as DNA: TGTGCCAGCACTAGTTTCCACGAGCAGTACTTC. Full variable domain (remainder filled in from reference TRBV28 and TRBJ2-7): DVKVTQSSRYLVKRTGEKVFLECVQDMDHENMFWYRQDPGLGLRLIYFSYDVKMKEKGDIPEGYSVSREKKERFSLILESASTNQTSMYLCASTSFHEQYFGPGTRLTVT.

This clonotype was detected only a few times. V usage is TRBV5-1 and J usage is TRBJ2-1; 11 bases are shared with TRBD2. CDR3 size: 14 residues. Germline assignment: CDR1 SGHRS and CDR2 YFSETQ. V lost 2 bases, J lost 7 bases, and 2 bases stayed unmatched. In DNA, the CDR3 is TGCGCCAGCAGCTTTAGCGGGAGGGTTAATGAGCAGTTCTTC. Protein sequence: CASSFSGRVNEQFF.

To note about this clonotype: A read error is possible here, since a much larger clone lies one base away. This chain links TRBV5-1 with TRBJ2-3, with D uncertain. Matching the DNA end better, TRBJ1-5 makes the J call doubtful. There are 12 residues in the CDR3. Germline CDR1 is SGHRS and CDR2 is YFSETQ. The CDR3 here is CASSQSTDTQHF. CDR3 coding DNA: TGCGCCAGCAGCCAGAGCACAGATACGCAGCATTTT.

This clonotype was detected many times. The chain links TRBV28 to TRBJ2-1, with D perhaps matching TRBD2 (6 bases). The V gene lost 5 bases and the J gene lost 0 bases, with 17 bases spanning the gap. There are 17 residues in the CDR3. Per the germline V gene, CDR1 is MDHEN and CDR2 is SYDVKM. DNA of the CDR3: TGTGCCAGCAGTACCCTTCACGGGGGTAGCTCCTACAATGAGCAGTTCTTC. It is translated as CASSTLHGGSSYNEQFF.

The sample holds many counts of this clonotype. This chain's CDR3 is CSARGLSQGTYNEQFF. CDR3 DNA: TGCAGTGCTAGAGGACTATCACAGGGAACTTACAATGAGCAGTTCTTC. This rearrangement joins TRBV20-1 to TRBJ2-1, with D tentatively TRBD1 (6 bases). V lost 1 base, J lost 4 bases, and 17 bases lay in between. The germline V gene has CDR1 DFQATT and CDR2 SNEGSKA (reference sequence). The CDR3 has 16 residues.

The chain carries TRBV12-3 or TRBV12-4 and TRBJ1-1; 8 bases map to TRBD1. This CDR3 contains 14 residues. Trimming took 6 bases from V and 6 from J; bases not matched to a gene: 9. The CDR3 region is CASRFRGRGAEAFF. CDR3 nucleotide sequence: TGTGCCAGCAGATTCAGGGGGCGCGGCGCTGAAGCTTTCTTT.

This clonotype appeared many times. The V and J genes are TRBV9 and TRBJ2-5; D uncertain. Per germline, CDR1 SGDLS and CDR2 YYNGEE. This CDR3 is built from 13 residues. Trimming stripped 0 bases from V and 2 bases from J, with 5 bases between. DNA of the CDR3: TGTGCCAGCAGCGTAGCGGTACAAGAGACCCAGTACTTC. It translates to CASSVAVQETQYF.

The V gene is TRBV7-3, the J gene TRBJ2-1; 8 nucleotides agree with TRBD1. The ends lost 5 bases at V and 4 bases at J; junction bases unmatched: 7. Germline values: CDR1 SGHTA, CDR2 FQGTGA. There are 15 residues in the CDR3. The CDR3 region is CASSQGQVRYNEQFF. CDR3 nucleotides: TGTGCCAGCAGCCAGGGACAGGTTCGATACAATGAGCAGTTCTTC.

The CDR3, as DNA: TGTGCCAGCAGCCTTCCGGGACAGCGATACGAGCAGTACTTC. Its translation: CASSLPGQRYEQYF. The chain is built from TRBV6-2 or TRBV6-3 and TRBJ2-7; 7 positions agree with TRBD1. Germline CDR1 MNHEY, CDR2 SVGEGT. V was pared by 6 bases and J by 4 bases, with 9 bases of the junction left unmatched. This CDR3 spans 14 amino acids.

A note on this clonotype: This is likely a read error, given that the CDR3 carries no conserved phenylalanine or tryptophan at its end. V and J are TRBV28 and TRBJ2-5; D uncertain. The ends were cut back, 6 bases at V and 3 bases at J, with 8 bases in the middle. Germline CDR1 MDHEN, CDR2 SYDVKM. The CDR3 has 12 amino acids. In DNA form, the CDR3 reads TGTGCCAGCAGAGCTGAAAAAGAGACCCAGTACTTA. This codes for CASRAEKETQYL.

The CDR3 region has the DNA TGTGCCATCGGGGACCGGGGGAACACCGGGGAGCTGTTTTTT. This sequence encodes CAIGDRGNTGELFF. The V and J genes are TRBV10-3 and TRBJ2-2; D is perhaps TRBD1 or TRBD2 (5 bases each). CDR3 length equals 14 residues. Trimming took 8 bases from V and 1 from J, leaving 11 bases between them. Germline V gene data show CDR1 as ENHRY and CDR2 as SYGVKD.

Note on this clonotype: At one of its ends the junction is not consistent with the germline gene, which may arise from a read error. The V call is TRBV20-1, the J call TRBJ2-7; D unresolved. The CDR3 totals 12 residues. CDR1 is DFQATT, CDR2 SNEGSKA, per germline (reference sequence). The CDR3 sequence: CSAREPNYEQHF. DNA of the CDR3: TGCAGTGCTAGAGAACCGAACTACGAGCAGCACTTC.